A single sample gave rise to the 14 T cell receptor beta chains below, sequenced in a study of shared clonotypes between healthy human individuals. The repertoire was sequenced with immunoSEQ multiplex PCR; TCRdb's copy has only in-frame clones and lacks some. Here the sample spans millions of clones, about 93% being singletons. The naive CD8 subset, CD45RO-negative cells positively selected for CCR7, excluded terminally differentiated effector memory CD45RA+ cells. The sequenced material came from naive CD8+ T cells from PBMCs. The receptor set was obtained from a man aged 18 to 30 in good health. Some clones in this sample may be carry-over from other donors' samples.

Here the CDR3 reads CATSRAQTSLRGAKNIQYF. CDR3 DNA: TGTGCCACCAGCAGAGCTCAAACGTCCCTCAGGGGGGCCAAAAACATTCAGTACTTC. V gene TRBV15 combines with J gene TRBJ2-4, with TRBD1 identical over 7 bases. V gave up 1 base and J gave up 1 base; unmatched junction bases: 13. This CDR3 is built from 19 residues. Germline CDR1 and CDR2: LNHNV and YYDKDF (reference sequence).

The chain couples TRBV6-5 to TRBJ2-7; D may correspond to TRBD1 or TRBD2 (6 bases each). V lost 6 bases and J lost 1, with 16 bases in between. The CDR3 consists of 15 residues. Per germline, CDR1 MNHEY and CDR2 SVGAGI. The CDR3 nucleotides are TGTGCCAGCAGCCTAATGATAGGGGGGTCCTACGAGCAGTACTTC. The encoded protein is CASSLMIGGSYEQYF.

The gene calls are TRBV5-3 and TRBJ1-5; a weak D match, TRBD1 (6 bases). TRBV5-3 is an ORF; its function is uncertain. The length of the CDR3 is 17 residues. V was pared by 9 bases and J by 1 base, with 23 bases between. CDR3 nucleotide sequence: TGTGCCACCCCCCCCGGAGGGGGTGGTTTCAGCAATCAGCCCCAGCATTTT. Its protein is CATPPGGGGFSNQPQHF.

V is TRBV11-2 and J is TRBJ2-7; the D gene is possibly TRBD1 (5 bases). The germline CDR1 and CDR2 sequences are SGHAT and FQNNGV. Trimming took off 5 bases at V and 4 bases at J, with 24 bases between the two ends. This CDR3 spans 17 amino acids. CDR3 residues: CASSPSVGAAVSYEQYF. In DNA form, the CDR3 reads TGTGCCAGCAGCCCGAGTGTTGGGGCCGCCGTATCATACGAGCAGTACTTC.

The chain uses TRBV4-1 and TRBJ1-2; D unclear. This CDR3 region has 14 residues. Germline CDR1 and CDR2: MGHRA and YSYEKL. Between the trimmed V and J ends, which lost 2 bases and 3 bases, there was a span of 10 bases. CDR3 loop: CASSQMGSDYGYTF. The CDR3 region has the DNA TGCGCCAGCAGCCAAATGGGGTCCGACTATGGCTACACCTTC.

This clone occurred once. This chain connects TRBV5-5 to TRBJ1-2, with D unclear. The CDR3 totals 11 residues. In germline, CDR1 is SGHKS, CDR2 YYEKEE (reference sequence). V shed 3 bases and J shed 5 bases, with 5 bases lying between them. CDR3: CASSSSYGYTF. For the CDR3, the DNA is TGTGCCAGCAGCTCCTCTTATGGCTACACCTTC. Full variable domain (remainder filled in from reference TRBV5-5 and TRBJ1-2): DAGVTQSPTHLIKTRGQQVTLRCSPISGHKSVSWYQQVLGQGPQFIFQYYEKEERGRGNFPDRFSARQFPNYSSELNVNALLLGDSALYLCASSSSYGYTFGSGTRLTVV.

The rearrangement joins TRBV7-2 to TRBJ1-2; the match to TRBD1 covers 11 bases. Germline trimming cut 3 bases from V and 2 bases from J; bases unmatched to any gene: 11. The CDR3 runs 18 residues. Germline values: CDR1 SGHTA, CDR2 FQGNSA. The CDR3 region has the DNA TGTGCCAGCAGCTTGCCGGGACAGGGGGAGTTTGCCAACTATGGCTACACCTTC. This sequence encodes CASSLPGQGEFANYGYTF. The full variable domain, its missing parts supplied by reference TRBV7-2 and TRBJ1-2, is GAGVSQSPSNKVTEKGKDVELRCDPISGHTALYWYRQSLGQGLEFLIYFQGNSAPDKSGLPSDRFSAERTGGSVSTLTIQRTQQEDSAVYLCASSLPGQGEFANYGYTFGSGTRLTVV.

This sequence joins TRBV6-5 and TRBJ2-7; TRBD1 matches 7 bases. With V trimmed by 4 bases and J by 2 bases, 11 bases remained unmatched. The CDR3 contains 16 residues. Per germline, CDR1 MNHEY and CDR2 SVGAGI. The CDR3 coding sequence is TGTGCCAGCAGTTTGGGGGCCGGGACAGTTCCCTACGAGCAGTACTTC. Translated, it gives CASSLGAGTVPYEQYF.

Regarding this clone: Other DNA sequences in the same sample also yield this CDR3. The CDR3 loop reads CASSLRPDTQYF. The CDR3 coding sequence is TGTGCCAGCAGCCTGCGGCCGGATACGCAGTATTTT. V and J are TRBV7-9 and TRBJ2-3; D call uncertain. Germline-derived CDR1 and CDR2 are SEHNR and FQNEAQ (reference sequence). V was trimmed by 5 bases and J by 6 bases, leaving 9 bases between them. This CDR3 has 12 amino acids. Based on the CDR3 plus reference TRBV7-9 and TRBJ2-3, the full variable domain is DTGVSQNPRHKITKRGQNVTFRCDPISEHNRLYWYRQTLGQGPEFLTYFQNEAQLEKSRLLSDRFSAERPKGSFSTLEIQRTEQGDSAMYLCASSLRPDTQYFGPGTRLTVL.

The J gene is TRBJ2-3, the V gene TRBV30, with 16 nucleotides matching TRBD2. Germline CDR1 GTSNPN, CDR2 SVGIG (reference sequence). J lost 4 bases, V lost 0 bases, and 1 base had no gene match. CDR3 length: 16 residues. CDR3 sequence: CAWSVGTSGRADTQYF. The CDR3, as DNA: TGTGCCTGGAGTGTGGGGACTAGCGGGAGGGCAGATACGCAGTATTTT.

V gene TRBV10-3 combines with J gene TRBJ1-5; D is perhaps TRBD1 (6 bases). Trimming cost V 8 bases and J 5 bases, with 13 bases left between them. Germline V gene lookup returns CDR1 ENHRY and CDR2 SYGVKD. This CDR3 comprises 13 residues. This CDR3 is CAIGQLGDQPQHF. In DNA form, the CDR3 reads TGTGCCATCGGACAGCTGGGGGATCAGCCCCAGCATTTT.

The rearrangement joins TRBV27 to TRBJ2-7, with D unresolved. The V end was cut by 4 bases, the J end by 5 bases, with 9 bases between. This CDR3 is 12 amino acids long. CDR1 and CDR2 from the germline V gene are MNHEY and SMNVEV (reference sequence). The CDR3 DNA reads as TGTGCCAGCAGTTCCGGGTGGGACGAGCAGTACTTC. Its protein is CASSSGWDEQYF.

V gene TRBV7-9 combines with J gene TRBJ1-1; maybe TRBD1 (5 bases). The CDR3 covers 14 residues. V was pared by 4 bases and J by 1 base, with 10 bases between. From germline, CDR1 is SEHNR and CDR2 FQNEAQ (reference sequence). CDR3 bases: TGTGCCAGCAGCTCGCCGGACAAGAACACTGAAGCTTTCTTT. Residues: CASSSPDKNTEAFF.

About this clone itself: Other nucleotide sequences in the sample specify the same CDR3. The chain joins TRBV25-1 to TRBJ2-1; D uncertain. CDR3 length: 11 residues. The V and J ends lost 4 bases and 7 bases respectively, with 5 bases between them. Germline lookup yields CDR1 MGHDK and CDR2 SYGVNS. CDR3 DNA: TGTGCCAGCAGTGGGGGAAATGAGCAGTTCTTC. Its protein product is CASSGGNEQFF.